One and the same sample provided the 32 T cell receptor beta chains below, sequenced in a study of esophageal squamous cell carcinoma under preoperative chemotherapy. TCRdb ran MiXCR on the PCR reads and lists one entry per CDR3 protein. The data contain tens of thousands of distinct CDR3 sequences, under 60% of them seen just once; the ten biggest clones take up less than 15%. Time point indicated: before preoperative PTX-NDP chemotherapy. The sample was taken from a patient given preoperative chemotherapy. The source is a human donor with esophageal squamous cell carcinoma. The donor label of this sample is uncertain.

Comments on this clonotype: An end of the junction does not agree with germline; a read error may underlie this. This chain links TRBV7-6 with TRBJ2-3, with D perhaps matching TRBD1 or TRBD2 (6 bases each). The DNA end favors TRBJ2-4, so the J call may be wrong. The CDR3 is made up of 15 amino acids. In germline, CDR1 is SGHVS, CDR2 FNYEAQ. DNA of the CDR3: TGTGCCAGCAGCTCGGGGGCCAGGGCCACAAACACTCAGTACTTC. This translates into CASSSGARATNTQYF.

Worth noting for this clonotype: Germline is not matched at one junction end, which may reflect a read error. The chain couples TRBV12-3 or TRBV12-4 to TRBJ2-3; D is possibly TRBD2 (6 bases). CDR3 length: 16 residues. This CDR3 reads CASTGRGSSGQDTQYF. The CDR3 bases are TGTGCCAGCACGGGCCGGGGGAGTAGCGGCCAAGATACGCAGTATTTC.

Relative to its sample, this clonotype is medium-sized. This sequence joins TRBV7-9 and TRBJ2-7; the D gene is possibly TRBD1 (6 bases). Germline CDR1 and CDR2: SEHNR and FQNEAQ (reference sequence). Between the trimmed V and J ends, which lost 4 bases and 1 base, there was a span of 8 bases. This CDR3 has 13 amino acids. DNA of the CDR3: TGTGCCAGCAGCTGGGGACAATCCTACGAGCAGTACTTC. Residues: CASSWGQSYEQYF.

V and J are TRBV6-1 and TRBJ2-5, with 12 nucleotides matching TRBD1. The tail of the sequence fits TRBJ2-7 better, so the J call may be wrong. CDR3 length: 18 residues. Germline CDR1 reads MNHNS; CDR2 reads SASEGT. Written as DNA, the CDR3 is TGTGCCAGCAGTGCTCGGGGGACAGGGGGCCCGACCTCCTACGAGCAGTACTTC. It yields the protein CASSARGTGGPTSYEQYF.

As to this clonotype: Sequence at one end of the junction differs from germline and may be a read error. V usage is TRBV7-9 and J usage is TRBJ2-3; TRBD1 is a possible D gene (5 bases). Looked up from germline, CDR1 is SEHNR and CDR2 is FQNEAQ (reference sequence). The CDR3 covers 16 residues. CDR3 DNA sequence: TGTGCCAGCAGCTTACTGGGGCGGCGAGACCCAGATACGCAGTATTTC. Translation gives CASSLLGRRDPDTQYF.

Ten or more counts support this clonotype. The rearrangement uses TRBV7-6 and TRBJ2-3; maybe TRBD1 (6 bases). V gave up 2 bases and J gave up 8 bases, with 14 bases separating them. The CDR3 length is 14 residues. In germline, CDR1 is SGHVS, CDR2 FNYEAQ. In nucleotides, the CDR3 is TGTGCCAGCAGCTTAATAACAGGGCAGGGTACGCAGTATTTT. Its protein is CASSLITGQGTQYF.

This clonotype was counted at least ten times. The chain uses TRBV7-9 and TRBJ2-5; 7 nucleotides line up with TRBD2. V was clipped by 1 base and J by 1 base; unmatched bases: 0. The length of the CDR3 is 14 residues. Germline-derived CDR1 and CDR2 are SEHNR and FQNEAQ (reference sequence). The CDR3: CASSLERGQETQYF. The CDR3 DNA reads TGTGCCAGCAGCTTAGAGCGGGGCCAAGAGACCCAGTACTTC.

The gene calls are TRBV7-2 and TRBJ2-3, with TRBD2 matching 7 bases. The J call may be wrong; the DNA end is better matched by TRBJ2-5. Germline V CDR1 and CDR2: SGHTA, FQGNSA. The CDR3 contains 18 residues. CDR3 nucleotide sequence: TGTGCCAGCAGCTTAGCGGGGTGGCGCGGGAGTGCCCCAGATACCCAGTACTTC. Amino acids: CASSLAGWRGSAPDTQYF.

This chain joins TRBV12-3 or TRBV12-4 and TRBJ1-2; D gene unclear. Trimming stripped 5 bases from V and 2 bases from J, with 15 bases between. CDR3 length: 15 residues. The CDR3 reads CASSRSHVMNYGYTF. CDR3 coding DNA: TGTGCCAGCAGTCGTTCACACGTCATGAACTATGGCTACACCTTC.

On this clonotype: Compared with germline, one end of the junction differs, possibly owing to a read error. In DNA form, the CDR3 reads TGTGCCAGCATCTCGGGGGGGGCACCGACAGATATTCAGTATTTC. Translation gives CASISGGAPTDIQYF. This chain uses TRBV7-2 with TRBJ2-3, with 8 bases matching TRBD2. CDR3 length: 15 residues. Germline V CDR1 and CDR2: SGHTA, FQGNSA.

This clonotype was recorded many times. V and J are TRBV7-2 and TRBJ2-5; 10 positions match TRBD2. The V gene end was trimmed by 2 bases and the J gene end by 4 bases; junction bases not matched to a gene: 7. Per germline, CDR1 SGHTA and CDR2 FQGNSA. CDR3 length: 16 amino acids. The CDR3 protein is CASSLMASGGSETQYF. The CDR3 region has the DNA TGTGCCAGCAGCTTAATGGCTAGCGGGGGATCAGAGACCCAGTACTTC.

This clonotype was recorded many times. The chain uses TRBV11-2 and TRBJ2-1; tentative D call: TRBD2 (5 bases). Germline values: CDR1 SGHAT, CDR2 FQNNGV. The germline V and J ends were trimmed by 1 base and 10 bases, with 23 bases remaining between them. The CDR3 is 17 amino acids. CDR3 DNA sequence: TGTGCCAGCAGCTTAGCGAACCCGGGGTATCACCCCTACGAGCAGTTCTTC. Translating gives CASSLANPGYHPYEQFF.

The chain has TRBV6-5 and TRBJ2-7, with 10 positions matching TRBD1. Germline CDR1 reads MNHEY; CDR2 reads SVGAGI. The trim removed 4 bases at V and 7 bases at J, leaving 10 bases unmatched. There are 15 residues in the CDR3. The CDR3 reads CASSSWDRGTREQYF. CDR3 sequence (DNA): TGTGCCAGCAGTTCCTGGGACAGGGGCACTAGGGAGCAGTACTTC.

This clonotype was seen a handful of times. V is TRBV28 and J is TRBJ1-4; 10 bases align to TRBD1. The CDR3 runs 15 residues. Germline CDR1 MDHEN, CDR2 SYDVKM. J was trimmed by 9 bases and V by 6 bases; bases with no gene match: 10. The CDR3 protein is CASSRTGQGLKKLFF. CDR3 bases: TGTGCCAGCAGCCGGACGGGACAGGGGTTAAAAAAACTGTTTTTT.

This clonotype was counted at least ten times. The V call is TRBV7-6, the J call TRBJ2-7; 11 positions match TRBD2. From germline, CDR1 is SGHVS and CDR2 FNYEAQ. This CDR3 has 15 amino acids. The ends lost 5 bases at V and 3 bases at J; junction bases unmatched: 6. Written as DNA, the CDR3 is TGTGCCAGCAGCGCACTAGCGGGAGATTACTACGAGCAGTACTTC. It encodes CASSALAGDYYEQYF.

V gene TRBV7-2 combines with J gene TRBJ2-4; TRBD2 agrees at 7 bases. This CDR3 comprises 15 residues. Germline trimming cut 5 bases from V and 13 bases from J; bases unmatched to any gene: 17. Germline V gene lookup returns CDR1 SGHTA and CDR2 FQGNSA. The CDR3 loop is CASSPAVGAGDMQYF. CDR3 bases: TGTGCCAGCAGCCCCGCGGTCGGGGCGGGAGATATGCAGTACTTC.

This clonotype has more than one count but fewer than ten. This chain connects TRBV12-3 or TRBV12-4 to TRBJ2-4, with unresolved D. The CDR3 contains 14 residues. Deletions cut 2 bases from V and 0 bases from J, with 5 bases between. The CDR3 loop reads CASSLREAKNIQYF. CDR3 coding DNA: TGTGCCAGCAGTTTAAGGGAAGCCAAAAACATTCAGTACTTC.

The chain has TRBV7-2 and TRBJ2-4; D remains unclear. Trimming stripped 6 bases from V and 12 bases from J, with 24 bases between. Germline V gene sequence: CDR1 SGHTA, CDR2 FQGNSA. The CDR3 length is 15 residues. Here the CDR3 DNA reads TGTGCCAGCAGTAGCACAACGATAGCCCAAAAGACTCAGTACTTC. This sequence encodes CASSSTTIAQKTQYF.

Points on this clonotype: Sequence at one end of the junction differs from germline and may be a read error. The chain recombines TRBV9 with TRBJ2-3, with a tentative D call TRBD1 (8 bases). Germline V gene sequence: CDR1 SGDLS, CDR2 YYNGEE. This CDR3 region has 16 residues. The CDR3 loop is CACRVQGGRAKNTQYF. CDR3 coding DNA: TGTGCCTGCCGCGTACAGGGGGGGAGAGCCAAAAATACGCAGTATTTC.

This rearrangement joins TRBV7-2 to TRBJ2-3, with 8 bases lining up with TRBD1. J lost 11 bases, V lost 5 bases, and 18 bases had no gene match. The CDR3 spans 16 residues. Germline V gives CDR1 SGHTA, CDR2 FQGNSA. CDR3 in DNA: TGTGCCAGCAGCGTAGTAGGGGGACAGGCCAAAGACATGCAGTATTTT. Translated: CASSVVGGQAKDMQYF.

This clonotype appeared once. The CDR3 region is CASSFGIATEAFF. In nucleotides, the CDR3 is TGTGCCAGCAGCTTCGGGATCGCAACTGAAGCTTTCTTT. The chain is built from TRBV5-5 and TRBJ1-1; no clear D. Germline assignment: CDR1 SGHKS and CDR2 YYEKEE (reference sequence). The length of the CDR3 is 13 residues. With 2 bases removed from V and 5 bases from J, the gap between germline ends came to 10 bases.

This clonotype was seen ten or more times. V usage is TRBV7-2 and J usage is TRBJ2-1, with TRBD2 matching 7 bases. CDR3 length: 13 residues. V was pared by 0 bases and J by 10 bases, with 3 bases of the junction left unmatched. In germline, CDR1 is SGHTA, CDR2 FQGNSA. CDR3 amino acids: CASSLAGGWEQFF. The CDR3 region has the DNA TGTGCCAGCAGCTTAGCCGGGGGGTGGGAGCAGTTCTTC.

This clonotype appeared many times. V is TRBV7-6 and J is TRBJ2-3, with a possible D match to TRBD1 (6 bases). Trimming removed 5 bases from V and 8 bases from J, with 26 bases in between. The CDR3 totals 17 residues. Germline V CDR1 and CDR2: SGHVS, FNYEAQ. CDR3 nucleotide sequence: TGTGCCAGCAGCCCTTTCCGGGGACCGGCCCGAGGGGGTACGCAGTATTTT. This encodes CASSPFRGPARGGTQYF.

Concerning this clonotype: One junction end disagrees with the germline gene, perhaps due to a read error. V gene TRBV7-8 combines with J gene TRBJ2-6; D unresolved. The CDR3 runs to 15 residues. CDR1 and CDR2 from the germline V gene are SGHVS and FQNEAQ. The CDR3 loop reads CASSASTAGSYVLTF. In DNA form, the CDR3 reads TGTGCCAGCAGCGCGTCAACGGCTGGGTCCTACGTGCTGACCTTC.

In this sample, this clonotype turned up a few times. One end of the junction does not line up with germline, which may come from a read error. The gene calls are TRBV7-9 and TRBJ2-3; TRBD2 matches 8 bases. The CDR3 sequence is 13 residues long. Per the germline V gene, CDR1 is SEHNR and CDR2 is FQNEAQ (reference sequence). The CDR3 DNA reads TGTGCCAGCACCCCTAGCGGGCTATTTGGGGGGTACTTC. Its translation is CASTPSGLFGGYF.

The J gene is TRBJ2-4, the V gene TRBV20-1; TRBD2 is a possible D gene (5 bases). The CDR3 spans 12 residues. CDR1 is DFQATT, CDR2 SNEGSKA, per germline (reference sequence). The V end lost 1 base, the J end lost 11 bases, and 12 bases lay between the germline ends. The CDR3, as DNA: TGCAGTGCTAGAGCAGCGGTATTTGTTCAGTACTTC. This gives the protein CSARAAVFVQYF.

The genes are TRBV6-1 and TRBJ2-2; 7 nucleotides align to TRBD1. The CDR3 is made up of 15 amino acids. Unmatched junction bases numbered 17, after V lost 6 bases and J lost 13 bases. From germline, CDR1 is MNHNS and CDR2 SASEGT. CDR3 residues: CASSHGQASTEALFF. The CDR3 region has the DNA TGTGCCAGCAGCCACGGACAGGCGAGCACCGAGGCGCTGTTTTTT.

The chain couples TRBV12-3 or TRBV12-4 to TRBJ2-3; TRBD2 matches at 12 bases. The CDR3 is made up of 16 amino acids. With V trimmed by 4 bases and J by 2 bases, 4 bases remained unmatched. CDR3 sequence (DNA): TGTGCCAGCAGTTCCACTAGCGGGGGGAACACAGATACGCAGTATTTT. Translated: CASSSTSGGNTDTQYF.

The chain uses TRBV7-6 and TRBJ2-4, with TRBD2 matching 7 bases. Near its end, the DNA agrees better with TRBJ2-5, so the J call may be wrong. The CDR3 totals 19 residues. Germline assignment: CDR1 SGHVS and CDR2 FNYEAQ. The CDR3 spells CASSLDPPIPGGAKETQYF. The DNA of the CDR3 is TGTGCCAGCAGCTTGGATCCGCCCATCCCGGGGGGTGCCAAAGAGACCCAGTACTTC.

About this clonotype: Germline is not matched at one junction end, which may reflect a read error. The rearrangement links TRBV7-6 to TRBJ2-2; D gene unclear. This CDR3 is 13 amino acids long. Germline loops: CDR1 SGHVS, CDR2 FNYEAQ. Here the CDR3 reads CASRHGNTDALYF. In nucleotides, the CDR3 is TGTGCCAGCAGGCATGGGAACACCGATGCGCTGTATTTT.

This clonotype was recorded a few times. This chain joins TRBV20-1 and TRBJ2-3; the D is unclear. The CDR3 consists of 15 residues. Deletions cut 6 bases from V and 4 bases from J, with 20 bases between. Germline V gene data show CDR1 as DFQATT and CDR2 as SNEGSKA (reference sequence). In DNA, the CDR3 is TGCAGTGCCGCGGACCGGACCCGAGGATCAGATACGCAGTATTTT. This codes for CSAADRTRGSDTQYF.

J is TRBJ2-3 and V is TRBV5-6, with 8 bases that match TRBD1. This CDR3 comprises 14 residues. Germline CDR1 and CDR2: SGHDT and YYEEEE. V dropped 3 bases and J dropped 4; count of bases not matched to a gene: 4. DNA for the CDR3: TGTGCCAGCAGCTCAAACAGGGGGGCAGATACGCAGTATTTT. It yields the protein CASSSNRGADTQYF.